The rows below give T cell receptor beta chains drawn from one sample of a study of CD8+CD57+ T cells in acquired aplastic anemia. TCRdb analysed the reads with MiXCR anew, one entry per CDR3 protein. The table lists more than 150,000 distinct CDR3 sequences, approximately 48% of them singletons. The specimen was sorted CD4+, CD8+, or CD8+CD57+ T cells (not recorded which) from PBMCs. The origin of the receptors is a human donor with aplastic anemia. CDR3s include the opening cysteine and the closing phenylalanine or tryptophan. D genes are given only for firm matches. Rows give clone size only sometimes, using once, few, many, or a class for an expanded clone.

D,J,size,V,DNA,CDR3
NA,TRBJ1-5,many,TRBV7-9,TGTGCCAGCAGCCAACTTAATCAGCCCCAGCATTTT,CASSQLNQPQHF
NA,TRBJ1-1,many,TRBV12-3/TRBV12-4,TGTGCCAGCAGCCCGGGAGACGAGAACACTGAAGCTTTCTTT,CASSPGDENTEAFF
NA,TRBJ2-2,many,TRBV24-1,TGTGCCACCAGTGACCAGATGTCTAACACCGGGGAGCTGTTTTTT,CATSDQMSNTGELFF
NA,TRBJ1-1,few,TRBV28,TGTGCCAGCAGTTTCCTTCACCAAGCTTTCTTT,CASSFLHQAFF
NA,TRBJ1-1,NA,TRBV7-8,TGTGCCAGCAGCCCGTTGTCAGCTGAAGCTTTCTTT,CASSPLSAEAFF
NA,TRBJ2-7,many,TRBV20-1,TGCAGTGCTATCACCGGGACATCCTTCGGAGAGCAGTACTTC,CSAITGTSFGEQYF
NA,TRBJ1-6,NA,TRBV7-6,TGTGCCAGCAGCTTAGCGGCCGCACAGAATTCACCCCTCCACTTT,CASSLAAAQNSPLHF
TRBD2,TRBJ2-1,NA,TRBV25-1,TGTGCCAGCTCACCACCGCGGGGGGCGGGATACAATGAGCAGTTCTTC,CASSPPRGAGYNEQFF
NA,TRBJ1-5,NA,TRBV2,TGTGCCAGCTCGGGAAGGGTGAGCAATCAGCCCCAGCATTTT,CASSGRVSNQPQHF
NA,TRBJ1-4,few,TRBV15,TGTGCCACCAGCAGTGATGCACAGGATAATGAAAAACTGTTTTTT,CATSSDAQDNEKLFF